This is a list of T cell receptor beta chains from one sample in a study of long-term antiretroviral therapy in people with HIV. The table came from immunoSEQ multiplex PCR; TCRdb's copy has only in-frame clones and leaves some out. The sample consists of around 21,000 clones, roughly 87% of them appearing once. Here the sequenced sample was unsorted PBMCs, taken 0.2 years before starting antiretroviral therapy. The receptors come from a man between 18 and 29 years old with HIV. The CDR3 runs from the conserved cysteine through the conserved F or W. The order of the fields is V gene, clone size, D gene, J gene, CDR3 DNA, CDR3 protein. D genes are given only for firm matches. Clone size appears in some rows only: once, few, many, or a class for an expanded clone.

TRBV5-5	-	-	TRBJ1-2	TGTGCCAGCAGCTCCGGACCGACCCGGAACTCCTATGGCTACACCTTC	CASSSGPTRNSYGYTF
TRBV30	-	TRBD1	TRBJ2-1	TGTGCCTGGAGTACAACATCCAGGGACAGGGGGCGAGAGGGGTCTCACAGTGAGCAGTTCTTC	CAWSTTSRDRGREGSHSEQFF
TRBV6-1	-	TRBD1	TRBJ1-4	TGTGCCAGCAGTGAATTTCGGGACAGGGACGAAAAACTGTTTTTT	CASSEFRDRDEKLFF
TRBV2	-	-	TRBJ2-1	TGTGCCACTTCCCCTCCCGGGACCTCCTGGGATGAGCAGTTCTTC	CATSPPGTSWDEQFF
TRBV19	-	TRBD1	TRBJ1-3	TGTGCCAGTAGTGCGAGGGACAGCGCTGGAAACACCATATATTTT	CASSARDSAGNTIYF
TRBV7-8	-	-	TRBJ2-3	TGTGCCAGCAGCTCCGACATCACAGATACGCAGTATTTT	CASSSDITDTQYF
TRBV5-1	-	-	TRBJ1-1	TGCGCCAGCAGCTTATCAGGGTTGAACACTGAAGCTTTCTTT	CASSLSGLNTEAFF
TRBV11-2	few	-	TRBJ2-2	TGTGCCAGCAGCCCATTAGCCGGGGAGCTGTTTTTT	CASSPLAGELFF
TRBV5-4	-	TRBD2	TRBJ2-2	TGTGCCAGCAGCGTTAGCGGGGGGGCGAACGGGGAGCTGTTTTTT	CASSVSGGANGELFF
TRBV7-2	-	-	TRBJ2-3	TGTGCCAGCAGCTTTTTCGCCGTCGTCGCAGATACGCAGTATTTT	CASSFFAVVADTQYF
TRBV29-1	-	-	TRBJ2-1	TGCAGCGTTGAAGGCTGGACGGGGAGCTCCTACAATGAGCAGTTCTTC	CSVEGWTGSSYNEQFF
TRBV18	-	TRBD1	TRBJ1-2	TGTGCCAGCTCACAAAAGACAGGGGGCTACTATGGCTACACCTTC	CASSQKTGGYYGYTF
TRBV10-2	-	TRBD1	TRBJ2-1	TGCGCCAGCAAAACAGGGGGCTACAATGAGCAGTTCTTC	CASKTGGYNEQFF
TRBV1	-	-	TRBJ2-3	TGCACCAGCAGCTCGACTAGCGGGAGGTTCACAGATACGCAGTATTTT	CTSSSTSGRFTDTQYF
TRBV29-1	-	TRBD2	TRBJ2-1	TGCAGCGTTGTGGAACTAGCGGCCTACAATGAGCAGTTCTTC	CSVVELAAYNEQFF
TRBV2	-	-	TRBJ1-1	TGTGCCAGCCTGGAGGGGGGTACTGAAGCTTTCTTT	CASLEGGTEAFF
TRBV15	-	-	TRBJ1-5	TGTGCCACCAGCTCAGACGGGGCGAGCAATCAGCCCCAGCATTTT	CATSSDGASNQPQHF
TRBV27	-	-	TRBJ1-1	TGTGCCAGCAGTTTATTGAGGCGTCCCACTGAAGCTTTCTTT	CASSLLRRPTEAFF
TRBV6-5	large	-	TRBJ2-7	TGTGCCACGAGGGACTTACACTACGAGCAGTACTTC	CATRDLHYEQYF
TRBV9	-	-	TRBJ2-7	TGTGCCAGCAGCCCCCTCGTAAGTCGCCCCCACGAGCAGTACTTC	CASSPLVSRPHEQYF
TRBV4-3	-	-	TRBJ1-1	TGCGCCAGCAGCCAAGGTCGGGGGTCGAGAACTGAAGCTTTCTTT	CASSQGRGSRTEAFF
TRBV25-1	-	-	TRBJ1-1	TGTGCCAGCAGTGAGAACCCGGGGAAACCCCACGAAGCTTTCTTT	CASSENPGKPHEAFF
TRBV10-3	-	-	TRBJ1-1	TGTGCCATCCGTGAGGGGCAGGGAGACACTGAAGCTTTCTTT	CAIREGQGDTEAFF
TRBV13	-	-	TRBJ2-2	TGTGCCAGCAGCCCACGACCAGAGAACACCGGGGAGCTGTTTTTT	CASSPRPENTGELFF
TRBV14	-	TRBD2	TRBJ2-3	TGTGCCAGCAGCCAATTCGGGACTAGCGGGGGGGGCAAAGGAGATACGCAGTATTTT	CASSQFGTSGGGKGDTQYF
TRBV6-5	-	-	TRBJ1-4	TGTGCCAGCAGTTACTCCATTGCCGGAGAAAAACTGTTTTTT	CASSYSIAGEKLFF
TRBV9	-	TRBD2	TRBJ2-5	TGTGCCAGCAGCGTAGCTCTTCAACTAGCGGCCCAAGAGACCCAGTACTTC	CASSVALQLAAQETQYF